This TCR beta chain was profiled in a study of shared clonotypes between healthy human individuals. Study details: Sampling drew on donors who were a couple of women and a few men aged 18 to 49.

The study, taken as a whole, reports: Naive subsets, compared against memory subsets, generally had larger estimated richness values.

Germline assignment: CDR1 SGHDT and CDR2 YYEEEE. The CDR3 contains 17 residues. The V gene end was trimmed by 4 bases and the J gene end by 4 bases; junction bases not matched to a gene: 12. Comments on this clone: Its cognate antigen is unknown.

Profiling relied on immunoSEQ multiplex PCR, and the TCRdb table lists in-frame clones only, not all of them. The table has some 2,500,000 clones, under 95% seen once; the top ten hold about 0.36%. The source of this sequence is a man aged 18 to 29 in good health. Some clones in this sample may be carry-over from other donors' samples. V is TRBV5-6 and J is TRBJ2-1, with 9 bases identical to TRBD2. The material sequenced was naive CD4+ T cells from PBMCs. Subset: CD45RA+ positively selected. The CDR3 nucleotides are TGTGCCAGCAGCACCCCGGGACTAGCAGCCTCGTACAATGAGCAGTTCTTC. Its protein is CASSTPGLAASYNEQFF.